Listed here are 8 T cell receptor beta chains from one sample, sequenced in a study of CD8 T cells in ankylosing spondylitis. TCRdb re-called the 5' RACE reads through MiXCR, storing one row per CDR3 protein. This sample has approximately 90,000 distinct CDR3 sequences, with about 8.5% found just once. The sequencing sample was made of blood, either unsorted or a sorted T cell fraction (not recorded which). The receptors were sampled from a male donor with ankylosing spondylitis or in good health (not recorded which).

This clonotype has ten or more counts. V gene TRBV5-1 combines with J gene TRBJ2-2; the D gene is possibly TRBD2 (5 bases). This CDR3 has 16 residues. Trimming left V 4 bases short and J 4 bases short, with 17 bases between. Germline CDR1 is SGHRS and CDR2 is YFSETQ. CDR3 in amino acids: CASSTGRGRGTGELFF. The CDR3, as DNA: TGCGCCAGCAGCACCGGACGGGGTCGGGGCACCGGGGAGCTGTTTTTT. Supplemented by reference TRBV5-1 and TRBJ2-2, the full variable domain reads KAGVTQTPRYLIKTRGQQVTLSCSPISGHRSVSWYQQTPGQGLQFLFEYFSETQRNKGNFPGRFSGRQFSNSRSEMNVSTLELGDSALYLCASSTGRGRGTGELFFGEGSRLTVL.

This clonotype was observed many times. V and J are TRBV7-9 and TRBJ2-1; D is ambiguous. Trimming shortened V by 3 bases and J by 8 bases, and 8 bases separated the two germline ends. CDR1 is SEHNR, CDR2 FQNEAQ, per germline (reference sequence). The CDR3 sequence is 12 residues long. CDR3 sequence reads: CASSFAPYEQFF. For the CDR3, the DNA is TGTGCCAGCAGCTTCGCGCCGTATGAGCAGTTCTTC.

This clonotype was seen ten or more times. This sequence joins TRBV6-2 or TRBV6-3 and TRBJ1-2; TRBD1 matches at 7 bases. CDR1 and CDR2 (germline): MNHEY, SVGEGT. After removal of 7 bases from V and 8 bases from J, the junction contained 4 bases not matched to a gene. CDR3 length: 11 amino acids. This chain's CDR3 is CASTPGGGYTF. The CDR3 DNA sequence: TGTGCCAGCACCCCAGGGGGGGGCTACACCTTC.

This clonotype was seen ten or more times. V is TRBV20-1 and J is TRBJ1-5, with 7 bases identical to TRBD1. The CDR3 contains 14 residues. Germline trimming cut 0 bases from V and 5 bases from J; bases unmatched to any gene: 4. CDR1 and CDR2 (germline): DFQATT, SNEGSKA (reference sequence). The CDR3 here is CSAREIRGYQPQHF. The CDR3, as DNA: TGCAGTGCTAGAGAGATCAGGGGGTATCAGCCCCAGCATTTT.

V is TRBV3-1 and J is TRBJ1-6; TRBD1 matches 10 bases. Germline V gives CDR1 LGHDT, CDR2 YNNKEL (reference sequence). V gave up 4 bases and J gave up 1 base; unmatched junction bases: 1. The CDR3 has 16 residues. The CDR3 sequence: CASSRDRGSYNSPLHF. CDR3 nucleotides: TGTGCCAGCAGCCGGGACAGGGGATCCTATAATTCACCCCTCCACTTT.

In this sample, this clonotype turned up many times. The gene calls are TRBV5-1 and TRBJ2-1; TRBD2 might be the D (5 bases). From germline, CDR1 is SGHRS and CDR2 YFSETQ. V gave up 1 base and J gave up 2 bases, with 13 bases separating them. The CDR3 totals 16 residues. The CDR3 sequence is CASSLMGVRTYNEQFF. The CDR3 nucleotides are TGCGCCAGCAGCTTGATGGGAGTAAGGACCTACAATGAGCAGTTCTTC.

This clonotype was picked up many times. This sequence joins TRBV12-3 or TRBV12-4 and TRBJ1-6; the match to TRBD1 covers 7 bases. The length of the CDR3 is 15 residues. V lost 2 bases and J lost 3; bases outside the gene matches: 1. The CDR3 loop reads CASSLRDSYNSPLHF. For the CDR3, the DNA is TGTGCCAGCAGTTTAAGGGACAGCTATAATTCACCCCTCCACTTT.

This clonotype was recorded many times. CDR3 sequence reads: CATSSFSYEQYF. CDR3 coding DNA: TGTGCCACCAGCAGTTTTTCCTACGAGCAGTACTTC. The chain links TRBV15 to TRBJ2-7, with D unclear. V lost 3 bases to trimming and J lost 1 base, with 4 bases between them. This CDR3 has 12 amino acids. Germline loops: CDR1 LNHNV, CDR2 YYDKDF (reference sequence). The whole variable domain, filled in from reference TRBV15 and TRBJ2-7, reads DAMVIQNPRYQVTQFGKPVTLSCSQTLNHNVMYWYQQKSSQAPKLLFHYYDKDFNNEADTPDNFQSRRPNTSFCFLDIRSPGLGDTAMYLCATSSFSYEQYFGPGTRLTVT.